The present entry profiles one TCR beta chain with its context. Its antigen is currently unknown. Clones were sequenced by immunoSEQ multiplex PCR, and TCRdb holds only the in-frame ones, with some missing. The table has about 26,000 clones, more than 80% seen once. Germline CDR1 reads MNHEY; CDR2 reads SMNVEV (reference sequence). The CDR3 has 13 amino acids. Trimming took 5 bases from V and 6 from J, leaving 14 bases between them. The data were obtained in a study of OX40 agonist ivuxolimab in advanced cancers. Study-level points and caveats: Low normalized T-cell clonal expansion also characterized some of the nonresponders.

Researchers took blood at baseline, on cycle 4 day 1, and on cycle 7 day 1. Source: CD4+ or CD8+ T cells sorted from blood, taken in a trial of the OX40 agonist ivuxolimab. This receptor was identified in an adult with an advanced solid tumor such as melanoma, head and neck, liver or kidney cancer. The rearrangement links TRBV27 to TRBJ2-7; D unclear. Here the CDR3 reads CASSPRSPGEQYF. In nucleotides, the CDR3 is TGTGCCAGCAGTCCCAGATCCCCCGGCGAGCAGTACTTC.